These 30 T cell receptor beta chains were all obtained from the same sample, sequenced in a study of blood T cell repertoires in COVID-19. Libraries were prepared by immunoSEQ multiplex PCR; TCRdb keeps only in-frame clonotypes and omits some of them. Of 200,000 to 300,000 clones listed, 65% to 85% are singletons. Specimen: peripheral blood. Receptor source: a man between 35 and 55 years old with acute or convalescent COVID-19.

The V gene is TRBV5-6, the J gene TRBJ2-5; 9 nucleotides line up with TRBD1. Per the germline V gene, CDR1 is SGHDT and CDR2 is YYEEEE. This CDR3 contains 14 residues. Unmatched junction bases numbered 5, after V lost 3 bases and J lost 5 bases. Here the CDR3 DNA reads TGTGCCAGCAGCTCGGTACAGGGGGCTGAGACCCAGTACTTC. Amino acids: CASSSVQGAETQYF.

CDR3 bases: TGTGCCAGCAGACAGGAACAGAACACTGAAGCTTTCTTT. Translating it yields CASRQEQNTEAFF. The gene calls are TRBV6-4 and TRBJ1-1; D may be TRBD1 (5 bases). Germline CDR1 is MRHNA and CDR2 is SNTAGT. Trimming took off 6 bases at V and 1 base at J, with 9 bases between the two ends. The CDR3 extends over 13 amino acids.

This chain uses TRBV19 with TRBJ2-5, with D perhaps TRBD2 (5 bases). The CDR3 runs to 15 residues. Trimming pared 9 bases from V and 3 bases from J, leaving 20 bases between. Germline assignment: CDR1 LNHDA and CDR2 SQIVND (reference sequence). DNA for the CDR3: TGTGCCAGCAACGTAGGAGGAGACGACAAAGAGACCCAGTACTTC. It yields the protein CASNVGGDDKETQYF.

This chain connects TRBV5-4 to TRBJ1-4; no definite D call. The CDR3 covers 15 residues. The germline gives CDR1 SGHNT, CDR2 YYREEE (reference sequence). The V end lost 4 bases, the J end lost 8 bases, and 18 bases lay between the germline ends. CDR3 bases: TGTGCCAGCAGCCGATGGGATGGAGGGAGGGAAAAACTGTTTTTT. Its protein is CASSRWDGGREKLFF.

This sequence joins TRBV6-5 and TRBJ2-7; 14 positions match TRBD2. CDR3 length: 15 amino acids. Per germline, CDR1 MNHEY and CDR2 SVGAGI. Unmatched junction bases numbered 2, after V lost 2 bases and J lost 5 bases. CDR3: CASSYGGLAGDEQYF. The CDR3 region has the DNA TGTGCCAGCAGTTACGGGGGACTAGCGGGAGACGAGCAGTACTTC.

The chain joins TRBV19 to TRBJ1-3, with 11 bases aligning to TRBD1. This CDR3 has 15 residues. J was trimmed by 7 bases and V by 6 bases; bases with no gene match: 8. CDR1 LNHDA and CDR2 SQIVND come from the germline V gene (reference sequence). CDR3 bases: TGTGCCAGTAGCGATACGGACAGGGGGCAGAACACCATATATTTT. Amino acids: CASSDTDRGQNTIYF.

This chain links TRBV19 with TRBJ1-4; 7 bases match TRBD1. This CDR3 contains 14 residues. Germline V gives CDR1 LNHDA, CDR2 SQIVND (reference sequence). Trimming took 7 bases from V and 4 from J; bases not matched to a gene: 6. The chain's CDR3 is CASNPGQLNEKLFF. The DNA of the CDR3 is TGTGCCAGTAATCCGGGACAGCTTAATGAAAAACTGTTTTTT.

The CDR3 sequence is CASSLEGPQHF. The DNA of the CDR3 is TGTGCCAGCAGCCTAGAAGGGCCCCAGCATTTT. V and J are TRBV6-5 and TRBJ1-5, with D unclear. Trimming removed 6 bases from V and 9 bases from J, with 9 bases in between. This CDR3 spans 11 amino acids. Germline CDR1 MNHEY, CDR2 SVGAGI.

The chain links TRBV5-4 to TRBJ2-3; 10 positions agree with TRBD1. The germline V gene encodes CDR1 SGHNT and CDR2 YYREEE (reference sequence). The CDR3 is 16 amino acids. V was pared by 0 bases and J by 4 bases, with 5 bases of the junction left unmatched. CDR3 sequence: CASSLAVGQGSDTQYF. Here the CDR3 DNA reads TGTGCCAGCAGCTTGGCCGTGGGACAGGGGTCAGATACGCAGTATTTT.

The chain is built from TRBV6-5 and TRBJ1-3; D ambiguous. The CDR3 length is 15 residues. V was clipped by 6 bases and J by 4 bases, with 16 bases between them. The germline CDR1 and CDR2 sequences are MNHEY and SVGAGI. CDR3 nucleotides: TGTGCCAGCAGGGTGACTTCCACGGCAGGAAACACCATATATTTT. As protein: CASRVTSTAGNTIYF.

This clone was found once. CDR3 sequence (DNA): TGTGCCAGCAGGCCGGGACAGGGGTTGAACTATGGCTACACCTTC. Protein product: CASRPGQGLNYGYTF. The chain joins TRBV6-5 to TRBJ1-2, with 10 bases identical to TRBD1. J was trimmed by 2 bases and V by 6 bases; bases with no gene match: 6. CDR1 and CDR2 from the germline V gene are MNHEY and SVGAGI. The CDR3 runs 15 residues.

The CDR3 reads CASSSGGYGAGELFF. The CDR3 DNA follows: TGTGCCAGCAGCTCGGGAGGCTACGGGGCCGGGGAGCTGTTTTTT. V gene TRBV5-4 combines with J gene TRBJ2-2; TRBD2 matches at 7 bases. V lost 3 bases and J lost 6; bases outside the gene matches: 8. Germline V CDR1 and CDR2: SGHNT, YYREEE (reference sequence). The CDR3 consists of 15 residues.

This chain connects TRBV5-6 to TRBJ2-1; 7 nucleotides agree with TRBD2. Germline CDR1 SGHDT, CDR2 YYEEEE. This CDR3 contains 17 residues. The V segment lost 4 bases and the J segment 5 bases; nucleotides outside the gene matches: 15. CDR3: CASSPTFRRERNNEQFF. DNA for the CDR3: TGTGCCAGCAGCCCAACATTCCGGCGGGAGAGGAACAATGAGCAGTTCTTC.

This chain links TRBV29-1 with TRBJ1-2; no clear D gene. The CDR3 runs 12 residues. Germline-derived CDR1 and CDR2 are SQVTM and ANQGSEA. V was clipped by 6 bases and J by 4 bases, with 12 bases between them. DNA for the CDR3: TGCAGCGTCGCCCAAGGAGGCTATGGCTACACCTTC. Its protein product is CSVAQGGYGYTF. Full variable domain (rest looked up from reference TRBV29-1 and TRBJ1-2): SAVISQKPSRDICQRGTSLTIQCQVDSQVTMMFWYRQQPGQSLTLIATANQGSEATYESGFVIDKFPISRPNLTFSTLTVSNMSPEDSSIYLCSVAQGGYGYTFGSGTRLTVV.

J is TRBJ1-5 and V is TRBV18; 8 nucleotides line up with TRBD1. Germline-derived CDR1 and CDR2 are KGHSH and LQKENI. The CDR3 covers 16 residues. V lost 2 bases to trimming and J lost 0 bases; unmatched junction nucleotides: 3. This CDR3 reads CASSPETGDSNQPQHF. The CDR3 DNA reads as TGTGCCAGCTCACCAGAGACAGGGGATAGCAATCAGCCCCAGCATTTT.

This clone was seen once. J is TRBJ1-1 and V is TRBV11-2; no reliable D call. Germline V gene data show CDR1 as SGHAT and CDR2 as FQNNGV. The CDR3 contains 16 residues. Trimming left V 3 bases short and J 0 bases short, with 14 bases between. Here the CDR3 DNA reads TGTGCCAGCAGCTTGGGCCTCAGACGGTTGAACACTGAAGCTTTCTTT. Protein product: CASSLGLRRLNTEAFF. Looking up the rest from reference TRBV11-2 and TRBJ1-1 gives the full variable domain: EAGVAQSPRYKIIEKRQSVAFWCNPISGHATLYWYQQILGQGPKLLIQFQNNGVVDDSQLPKDRFSAERLKGVDSTLKIQPAKLEDSAVYLCASSLGLRRLNTEAFFGQGTRLTVV.

The chain employs TRBV23-1 and TRBJ1-5; D might be TRBD1 (6 bases). TRBV23-1 is given ORF status, its function remaining uncertain. V was clipped by 8 bases and J by 6 bases, with 8 bases between them. This CDR3 spans 11 amino acids. CDR3 bases: TGCGCCAGCGCCAGGGGTCAGCCCCAGCATTTT. It is translated as CASARGQPQHF.

This clone occurred once. The chain uses TRBV5-6 and TRBJ1-2; the match to TRBD1 covers 8 bases. Per germline, CDR1 SGHDT and CDR2 YYEEEE. This CDR3 has 15 amino acids. With 2 bases clipped from V and 7 bases from J, the junction kept 10 bases outside the gene matches. This CDR3 is CASSFYGTGRTGYTF. CDR3 in DNA: TGTGCCAGCAGCTTTTACGGGACAGGTCGAACTGGCTACACCTTC.

The chain employs TRBV5-4 and TRBJ1-2, with a weak D call TRBD1 (6 bases). This CDR3 is built from 14 residues. From germline, CDR1 is SGHNT and CDR2 YYREEE (reference sequence). Trimming took 6 bases from V and 4 from J, leaving 16 bases between them. In DNA, the CDR3 is TGTGCCAGCACTATGGACAGAATCATCTATGGCTACACCTTC. Its translation: CASTMDRIIYGYTF.

The chain is built from TRBV4-2 and TRBJ1-1; possible D gene TRBD1, 6 bases. In germline, CDR1 is LGHNA, CDR2 YNFKEQ. The CDR3 consists of 14 residues. The germline V and J ends were trimmed by 7 bases and 3 bases, with 15 bases remaining between them. CDR3: CASTEGRGYTEAFF. As DNA, the CDR3 is TGTGCCAGCACCGAAGGCAGGGGCTACACTGAAGCTTTCTTT.

This chain joins TRBV7-9 and TRBJ1-1, with D unclear. The CDR3 is made up of 13 amino acids. Germline values: CDR1 SEHNR, CDR2 FQNEAQ (reference sequence). The V and J ends lost 5 bases and 1 base respectively, with 8 bases between them. The CDR3 loop is CASSADWNTEAFF. In DNA form, the CDR3 reads TGTGCCAGCAGCGCGGACTGGAACACTGAAGCTTTCTTT.

This chain joins TRBV6-2 or TRBV6-3 and TRBJ1-6, with D unclear. The ends were cut back, 2 bases at V and 5 bases at J, with 10 bases in the middle. Germline V gene sequence: CDR1 MNHEY, CDR2 SVGEGT. The CDR3 contains 15 residues. The CDR3 DNA sequence: TGTGCCAGCAGTTACCGGGAAGCAAATAATTCACCCCTCCACTTT. This codes for CASSYREANNSPLHF.

The chain joins TRBV30 to TRBJ2-3, with 9 nucleotides matching TRBD2. The trim removed 2 bases at V and 0 bases at J, leaving 6 bases unmatched. The CDR3 is 16 residues long. Germline loops: CDR1 GTSNPN, CDR2 SVGIG (reference sequence). CDR3 sequence: CAWSRASGTSTDTQYF. CDR3 sequence (DNA): TGTGCCTGGAGTCGTGCTAGCGGGACTAGCACAGATACGCAGTATTTT.

The chain joins TRBV13 to TRBJ2-7; TRBD2 might be the D (6 bases). CDR1 PRHDT and CDR2 FYEKMQ come from the germline V gene (reference sequence). Trimming stripped 1 base from V and 7 bases from J, with 14 bases between. This CDR3 spans 14 amino acids. CDR3 residues: CASSLEGGTHEQYF. CDR3 DNA sequence: TGTGCCAGCAGCTTAGAAGGCGGGACTCATGAGCAGTACTTC.

The rearrangement uses TRBV30 and TRBJ2-7; D unresolved. The CDR3 spans 12 residues. Germline loops: CDR1 GTSNPN, CDR2 SVGIG (reference sequence). Trimming removed 0 bases from V and 5 bases from J, with 8 bases in between. CDR3 amino acids: CAWSVVIDEQYF. As DNA, the CDR3 is TGTGCCTGGAGTGTAGTCATAGACGAGCAGTACTTC.

The chain links TRBV5-6 to TRBJ1-4; 9 nucleotides agree with TRBD1. Trimming at V came to 4 bases and at J to 1 base, leaving 5 bases not matched to a gene. This CDR3 region has 16 residues. The germline V gene has CDR1 SGHDT and CDR2 YYEEEE. In DNA, the CDR3 is TGTGCCAGCAGCCGGGAGGGACAGGGAACTAATGAAAAACTGTTTTTT. Amino acids: CASSREGQGTNEKLFF.

This chain connects TRBV18 to TRBJ2-2, with D possibly matching TRBD1 (5 bases). The germline gives CDR1 KGHSH, CDR2 LQKENI. This CDR3 has 14 amino acids. V lost 2 bases to trimming and J lost 9 bases, with 13 bases between them. Here the CDR3 reads CASSPLGARRELFF. The CDR3, as DNA: TGTGCCAGCTCACCATTAGGGGCGCGGAGGGAGCTGTTTTTT.

The chain carries TRBV12-3 or TRBV12-4 and TRBJ2-3, with 7 bases that match TRBD2. The trim removed 8 bases at V and 5 bases at J, leaving 4 bases unmatched. The CDR3 has 12 amino acids. The CDR3 nucleotides read TGTGCCAGCGGGAGGGCCAGAGATACGCAGTATTTT. As protein: CASGRARDTQYF.

The rearrangement links TRBV7-7 to TRBJ2-2; 9 bases map to TRBD2. The CDR3 consists of 17 residues. The germline gives CDR1 SSHAT, CDR2 FNYEAQ (reference sequence). V lost 5 bases to trimming and J lost 4 bases; unmatched junction nucleotides: 11. CDR3 coding DNA: TGTGCCAGCAGCGAATTTAGCGGGAGTCAGGTCACCGGGGAGCTGTTTTTT. It encodes CASSEFSGSQVTGELFF. Drawing the rest from reference TRBV7-7 and TRBJ2-2, the complete variable domain is GAGVSQSPRYKVTKRGQDVTLRCDPISSHATLYWYQQALGQGPEFLTYFNYEAQPDKSGLPSDRFSAERPEGSISTLTIQRTEQRDSAMYRCASSEFSGSQVTGELFFGEGSRLTVL.

The chain links TRBV9 to TRBJ1-1; TRBD1 matches 9 bases. The CDR3 covers 15 residues. J was trimmed by 7 bases and V by 0 bases; bases with no gene match: 7. The germline V gene encodes CDR1 SGDLS and CDR2 YYNGEE. In nucleotides, the CDR3 is TGTGCCAGCAGCGTAGAAGGGGACAGGGAGAATGAAGCTTTCTTT. It yields the protein CASSVEGDRENEAFF.